The clone carrying this TCR beta chain was observed once. Its specificity is unknown. The sample is drawn from a study of PD-1 blockade in classical Hodgkin lymphoma. Study-wide findings and caveats: Significant TCR diversity gains by C4D1 occurred in CD4+ but not CD8+ cells. Reports described newly diagnosed patients as having lower baseline TCR diversity than healthy donors. Complete responders possessed baseline diversity comparable to newly diagnosed patients.

This CDR3 has 13 amino acids. Germline V gives CDR1 SQVTM, CDR2 ANQGSEA. The V and J ends lost 5 bases and 4 bases, in that order; junction bases with no gene match: 6. TCRdb's copy holds only in-frame clones and misses some; the assay was immunoSEQ multiplex PCR. The sample has approximately 25,000 clones, about 83% seen once. Each patient's relapse followed autologous stem cell transplantation, and brentuximab vedotin exposure varied. Negative magnetic selection isolated CD4+ T cells from thawed PBMCs. Patients showed best responses of complete response, partial response or progressive disease. This TCR was recovered from a human donor with classical Hodgkin lymphoma. This specimen was CD4+ T cells from blood, taken at baseline. This chain uses TRBV29-1 with TRBJ2-7, with TRBD1 matching 9 bases. The CDR3 DNA follows: TGCAGCGTTTGGACAGGGGCCGGGTACGAGCAGTACTTC. This encodes CSVWTGAGYEQYF.